This record covers a single TCR beta chain. Its cognate antigen is unknown. The CDR3 is 16 residues long. V trimming: 0 bases; J trimming: 10 bases; junction bases outside the gene matches: 5. The germline V gene has CDR1 MGHRA and CDR2 YSYEKL. The sample is drawn from a study of shared clonotypes between healthy human individuals. Whole-study context: Each donor's CD4 naive and CD4 memory cells filled three plates apiece, CD8 naive two, and CD8 memory one.

Regarding the study as a whole: It was observed that about 5% of naive CD4 clonotypes were shared across several donors. Depth of sequencing was expected to influence donor clonotype sharing.

The repertoire was sequenced with immunoSEQ multiplex PCR; TCRdb's copy has only in-frame clones and lacks some. The profile covers about 1.1 million clones, with roughly 80% appearing a single time and about 0.94% taken by the ten largest. Splitting of CD4+ cells produced CD45RA+ naive and CD45RA-negative memory subsets. The sample comprised memory CD4+ T cells from PBMCs. Documented subset: CD45RA-negative fraction. The TCR comes from a man younger than 35 in good health. Some clones in this sample may be carry-over from other donors' samples. The genes are TRBV4-1 and TRBJ2-1, with TRBD2 matching 14 bases. CDR3 bases: TGCGCCAGCAGCCAAGATCCGACTAGCGGGAGGGCCGAGCAGTTCTTC. It is translated as CASSQDPTSGRAEQFF.